Following are 8 T cell receptor beta chains from one sample sequenced in a study of graft-versus-host responses after intestinal transplantation. No cognate antigen is known for these TCRs. The protocol was immunoSEQ multiplex PCR, while the TCRdb copy is restricted to in-frame clones and leaves out a portion. The table includes 90,000 to 150,000 clones, over 80% detected once. The source was unstimulated CD4+ T cells sorted from spleen or lymph node cells, collected before intestinal transplant. The receptor source for this set is a human donor who received an intestinal transplant.

This chain joins TRBV11-2 and TRBJ2-7; TRBD2 aligns across 10 bases. The CDR3 contains 15 residues. V shed 2 bases, J shed 4 bases, and the junction held 5 bases outside the gene matches. Germline V gene data show CDR1 as SGHAT and CDR2 as FQNNGV. The CDR3 here is CASSLRTSGYYEQYF. The CDR3 bases are TGTGCCAGCAGCTTAAGGACTAGCGGTTATTACGAGCAGTACTTC.

This clone was seen just once. In DNA form, the CDR3 reads TGTGCCAGCAGCCAATATTTGTCGGGAGGGGCCCTTGGCTACACCTTC. Encoded protein: CASSQYLSGGALGYTF. The V gene is TRBV14, the J gene TRBJ1-2; TRBD1 might be the D (5 bases). CDR1 is SGHDN, CDR2 FVKESK, per germline. The germline V and J ends were trimmed by 2 bases and 7 bases, with 20 bases remaining between them. CDR3 length: 16 amino acids.

V and J are TRBV10-2 and TRBJ2-7; 11 bases agree with TRBD2. The V gene end was trimmed by 7 bases and the J gene end by 4 bases; junction bases not matched to a gene: 12. Per the germline V gene, CDR1 is WSHSY and CDR2 is SAAADI. This CDR3 comprises 16 residues. The CDR3 DNA reads as TGCGCCAGCATCCGGACTAGCGGGTCTGCTATTTACGAGCAGTACTTC. Amino acid sequence: CASIRTSGSAIYEQYF.

The chain combines TRBV7-2 with TRBJ2-7; 9 bases line up with TRBD2. The CDR3 runs 16 residues. CDR1 is SGHTA and CDR2 is FQGNSA in the germline V gene. Trimming took 5 bases from V and 0 from J; bases not matched to a gene: 8. CDR3 protein: CASSKTLAGHSYEQYF. In DNA form, the CDR3 reads TGTGCCAGCAGCAAAACACTAGCGGGCCACTCCTACGAGCAGTACTTC.

CDR3 in DNA: TGTGCCAGTAGTTCCGGGACAGGGGGCAGTTTACAGCCCCAGCATTTT. Residues: CASSSGTGGSLQPQHF. The chain combines TRBV19 with TRBJ1-5, with TRBD1 matching 12 bases. Looked up from germline, CDR1 is LNHDA and CDR2 is SQIVND (reference sequence). The CDR3 consists of 16 residues. Trimming removed 5 bases from V and 7 bases from J; junction bases left unmatched: 9.

To note about this clone: Since the CDR3 does not end with the conserved phenylalanine or tryptophan, this likely comes from a read error. J is TRBJ2-7 and V is TRBV28; D tentatively reads TRBD1 or TRBD2 (5 bases each). The CDR3 spans 16 residues. V lost 7 bases and J lost 2, with 21 bases in between. Germline CDR1 is MDHEN and CDR2 is SYDVKM. DNA of the CDR3: TGTGCCAGCACTCAGGGAGCGGCGGCATATCCCTACGAGCAGTACCTC. Translated, it gives CASTQGAAAYPYEQYL.

CDR3 nucleotide sequence: TGTGCCAGCAGTTTTTGGGTTGGGCGGCAGGGGGTGGAGACCCAGTACTTC. Protein: CASSFWVGRQGVETQYF. The chain carries TRBV27 and TRBJ2-5, with TRBD1 matching 7 bases. The junction had 15 bases not matched to a gene; V was cut back by 3 bases and J by 5 bases. The CDR3 has 17 residues. Looked up from germline, CDR1 is MNHEY and CDR2 is SMNVEV (reference sequence).

V is TRBV2 and J is TRBJ2-7, with D possibly matching TRBD2 (5 bases). The V gene lost 7 bases and the J gene lost 1 base, with 17 bases spanning the gap. CDR1 and CDR2 (germline): SNHLY, FYNNEI. The CDR3 has 15 amino acids. CDR3 residues: CASTRAAERSYEQYF. Here the CDR3 DNA reads TGTGCCAGCACCCGGGCGGCAGAGCGGTCCTACGAGCAGTACTTC.